A selection of T cell receptor beta chains follows, all from one sample in a study of blood T cell repertoires in COVID-19. The table came from immunoSEQ multiplex PCR; TCRdb's copy has only in-frame clones and leaves some out. The sample has a few hundred thousand clones, approximately 87% seen once. The sample taken for sequencing was peripheral blood. The receptors were sampled from a man in his sixties who had recovered from COVID-19. CDR3s include the opening cysteine and the closing phenylalanine or tryptophan. D genes are given only for firm matches. A row's size may be missing; if present it is once, few, many or a size class.

j_call v_call clone_size cdr3_length d_call cdr3_aa cdr3_nt
TRBJ2-7 TRBV7-8 . 14 . CASSLVALAYEQYF TGTGCCAGCAGCTTAGTAGCACTAGCCTACGAGCAGTACTTC
TRBJ2-2 TRBV12-3/TRBV12-4 . 12 . CASSFLTGELFF TGTGCCAGCAGTTTTCTCACCGGGGAGCTGTTTTTT
TRBJ2-1 TRBV27 . 17 . CASSSSRQTHSYNEQFF TGTGCCAGCAGTTCCTCCCGACAGACCCACTCCTACAATGAGCAGTTCTTC
TRBJ1-1 TRBV7-3 . 18 . CASSLRGGGSIMNTEAFF TGTGCCAGCAGCTTAAGAGGGGGTGGCTCTATCATGAACACTGAAGCTTTCTTT
TRBJ2-7 TRBV7-9 once 12 TRBD1 CASSLSGGQQYF TGTGCCAGCAGCTTATCAGGGGGTCAGCAGTACTTC
TRBJ2-7 TRBV5-4 once 13 . CASSLDRTYEQYF TGTGCCAGCAGCTTAGACAGGACCTACGAGCAGTACTTC
TRBJ2-5 TRBV29-1 . 13 . CSVEPSGEETQYF TGCAGCGTTGAGCCTTCCGGGGAAGAGACCCAGTACTTC
TRBJ2-3 TRBV5-1 . 19 TRBD1 CASSLVSGLGTGSGDTQYF TGCGCCAGCAGCTTGGTCTCCGGTCTGGGGACAGGGTCAGGTGATACGCAGTATTTT
TRBJ2-6 TRBV27 . 19 . CASSLSERPRGSGANVLTF TGTGCCAGCAGTTTAAGTGAAAGGCCGCGGGGCTCTGGGGCCAACGTCCTGACTTTC
TRBJ2-1 TRBV5-1 . 17 TRBD2 CASSFPATSGGDNEQFF TGCGCCAGCAGCTTTCCCGCGACTAGCGGGGGGGACAATGAGCAGTTCTTC
TRBJ2-2 TRBV7-8 . 15 TRBD2 CASSFSRGGTGELFF TGTGCCAGCAGCTTCTCCCGGGGGGGTACCGGGGAGCTGTTTTTT
TRBJ1-5 TRBV7-6 . 15 TRBD1 CASSPGQGGNQPQHF TGTGCCAGCAGCCCGGGACAGGGGGGCAATCAGCCCCAGCATTTT
TRBJ1-6 TRBV6-6 . 15 . CASSYGGSNNSPLHF TGTGCCAGCAGTTACGGCGGATCTAATAATTCACCCCTCCACTTT
TRBJ1-4 TRBV5-8 . 18 . CASSLGERARATNEKLFF TGTGCCAGCAGCCTGGGGGAGAGGGCTCGTGCAACTAATGAAAAACTGTTTTTT
TRBJ2-1 TRBV29-1 few 11 . CSVKSTNEQFF TGCAGCGTGAAATCCACTAATGAGCAGTTCTTC
TRBJ2-2 TRBV29-1 . 14 TRBD2 CSASTSGYTGELFF TGCAGCGCCTCAACTAGCGGCTACACCGGGGAGCTGTTTTTT
TRBJ2-2 TRBV6-1 . 16 TRBD2 CASSGLAGAGTGELFF TGTGCCAGCAGTGGATTAGCGGGAGCGGGCACCGGGGAGCTGTTTTTT
TRBJ1-5 TRBV27 . 14 TRBD1 CASSPGTGRQPQHF TGTGCCAGCAGTCCCGGGACAGGGCGTCAGCCCCAGCATTTT
TRBJ2-1 TRBV9 . 15 TRBD1 CASSVGFRGYNEQFF TGTGCCAGCAGCGTAGGGTTCAGGGGGTACAATGAGCAGTTCTTC
TRBJ1-2 TRBV5-4 few 12 . CASSEQSWGYTF TGTGCCAGCAGCGAACAGAGCTGGGGCTACACCTTC
TRBJ2-1 TRBV15 . 16 TRBD1 CATSREWDRAYNEQFF TGTGCCACCAGCAGAGAGTGGGACAGAGCGTACAATGAGCAGTTCTTC
TRBJ2-7 TRBV5-6 once 16 . CASSFLEASGTYEQYF TGTGCCAGCAGCTTTTTAGAAGCTTCAGGTACCTACGAGCAGTACTTC
TRBJ2-7 TRBV7-9 . 14 . CASSLEGATYEQYF TGTGCCAGCAGCTTGGAGGGGGCAACCTACGAGCAGTACTTC
TRBJ2-3 TRBV5-5 . 16 TRBD1 CASSYGQGRSTDTQYF TGTGCCAGCAGCTACGGACAGGGAAGGAGCACAGATACGCAGTATTTT
TRBJ2-7 TRBV7-2 . 18 TRBD2 CASSLVGRRGSNSYEQYF TGTGCCAGCAGCTTAGTAGGTCGGCGGGGGAGTAATTCCTACGAGCAGTACTTC
TRBJ1-4 TRBV18 . 14 . CASSRGQLNEKLFF TGTGCCAGCTCACGCGGACAGCTTAATGAAAAACTGTTTTTT
TRBJ2-1 TRBV5-4 . 16 . CASSPRVGSSYNEQFF TGTGCCAGCAGCCCCAGGGTAGGAAGCTCCTACAATGAGCAGTTCTTC
TRBJ2-1 TRBV6-5 . 14 . CASGPNTSSNEQFF TGTGCCAGCGGACCGAATACTAGCTCCAATGAGCAGTTCTTC
TRBJ1-2 TRBV24-1 . 14 . CATSGGTGTNGYTF TGTGCCACCAGTGGGGGGACCGGGACAAATGGCTACACCTTC
TRBJ2-1 TRBV7-2 . 13 . CASSLARAHEQFF TGTGCCAGCAGCTTAGCGCGGGCCCATGAGCAGTTCTTC
TRBJ2-1 TRBV5-1 few 16 . CASSFVSGVIYNEQFF TGCGCCAGCAGCTTCGTTAGCGGTGTAATCTACAATGAGCAGTTCTTC
TRBJ2-7 TRBV27 . 14 TRBD1 CASSRAGGQDEQYF TGTGCCAGCAGTCGGGCAGGGGGCCAGGACGAGCAGTACTTC
TRBJ2-1 TRBV27 few 15 . CASSPHADRNNEQFF TGTGCCAGCAGTCCCCATGCGGACAGAAACAATGAGCAGTTCTTC
TRBJ2-2 TRBV19 . 14 . CASRYTTFTGELFF TGTGCCAGTAGGTACACCACCTTCACCGGGGAGCTGTTTTTT
TRBJ2-2 TRBV3-1/TRBV3-2 . 15 TRBD1 CASSQGQGIPGELFF TGTGCCAGCAGCCAGGGACAGGGGATCCCCGGGGAGCTGTTTTTT
TRBJ2-6 TRBV2 . 14 TRBD1 CASTDRAGANVLTF TGTGCCAGCACTGACAGGGCCGGGGCCAACGTCCTGACTTTC
TRBJ1-1 TRBV6-5 . 15 TRBD1 CASRVQGSGNTEAFF TGTGCCAGCAGGGTACAGGGGAGTGGGAACACTGAAGCTTTCTTT
TRBJ1-1 TRBV30 few 16 TRBD1 CAWSSGTGSVGTEAFF TGTGCCTGGAGTTCTGGGACAGGGTCTGTGGGCACTGAAGCTTTCTTT
TRBJ2-3 TRBV10-1 few 16 TRBD2 CASSESRRGSTDTQYF TGCGCCAGCAGTGAGTCTCGGCGCGGGAGTACAGATACGCAGTATTTT
TRBJ1-1 TRBV18 . 15 . CASARSGGLNTEAFF TGTGCCAGCGCCAGATCCGGGGGGCTGAACACTGAAGCTTTCTTT
TRBJ2-2 TRBV28 . 16 TRBD1 CASSLHWQDRAGELFF TGTGCCAGCAGTTTGCATTGGCAGGACAGGGCCGGGGAGCTGTTTTTT
TRBJ2-4 TRBV4-1 once 18 . CASSQDILRRSGQNIQYF TGCGCCAGCAGCCAAGATATCTTAAGGCGTTCAGGGCAAAACATTCAGTACTTC